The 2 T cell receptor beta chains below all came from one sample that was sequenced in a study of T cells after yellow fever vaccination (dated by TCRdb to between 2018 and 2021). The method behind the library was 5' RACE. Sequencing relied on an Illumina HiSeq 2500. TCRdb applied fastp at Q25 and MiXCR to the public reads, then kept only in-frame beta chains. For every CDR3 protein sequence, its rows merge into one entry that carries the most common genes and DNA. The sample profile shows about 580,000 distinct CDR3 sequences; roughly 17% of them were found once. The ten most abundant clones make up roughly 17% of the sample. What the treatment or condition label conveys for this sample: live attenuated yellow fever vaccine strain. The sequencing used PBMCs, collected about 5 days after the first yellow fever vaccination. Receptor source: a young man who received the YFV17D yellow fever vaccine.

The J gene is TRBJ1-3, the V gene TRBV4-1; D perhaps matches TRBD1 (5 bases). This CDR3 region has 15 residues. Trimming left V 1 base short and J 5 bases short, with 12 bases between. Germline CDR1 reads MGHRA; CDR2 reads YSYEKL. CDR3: CASSQGRGTRNTIYF. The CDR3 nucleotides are TGCGCCAGCAGCCAAGGCCGGGGGACGAGAAACACCATATATTTT.

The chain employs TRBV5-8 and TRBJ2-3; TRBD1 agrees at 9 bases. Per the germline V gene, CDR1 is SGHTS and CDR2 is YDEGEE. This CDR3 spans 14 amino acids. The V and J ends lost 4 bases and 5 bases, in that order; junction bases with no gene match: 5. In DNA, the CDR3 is TGTGCCAGCAGCGCGGACAGGGGTGGAGATACGCAGTATTTT. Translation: CASSADRGGDTQYF.